This T cell receptor (beta chain) stems from a study of blood T cell repertoires in COVID-19. The study drew participants aged roughly 18 to 95 years from about two dozen US areas. Methods used by the authors: Amplifying reference gene primers gave estimates of nucleated cell counts. The table came from immunoSEQ multiplex PCR; TCRdb's copy has only in-frame clones and leaves some out. The DNA was the basis for D and trimming; V, J and clone size are from that table. This table holds 350,000 to 500,000 clones, 70% to 90% found once. The length of the CDR3 is 16 residues. Germline lookup yields CDR1 LGHNA and CDR2 YNFKEQ. With 0 bases clipped from V and 3 bases from J, the junction kept 6 bases outside the gene matches.

This sequence was found in a woman aged 18 to 35 who had been exposed to COVID-19. The chain joins TRBV4-2 to TRBJ2-7, with 9 bases lining up with TRBD2. The sequencing input was PBMCs or T cells enriched from blood (not recorded which). The CDR3 sequence is CASSQDPSAGGYEQYF. Here the CDR3 DNA reads TGTGCCAGCAGCCAAGACCCATCAGCGGGGGGCTACGAGCAGTACTTC.